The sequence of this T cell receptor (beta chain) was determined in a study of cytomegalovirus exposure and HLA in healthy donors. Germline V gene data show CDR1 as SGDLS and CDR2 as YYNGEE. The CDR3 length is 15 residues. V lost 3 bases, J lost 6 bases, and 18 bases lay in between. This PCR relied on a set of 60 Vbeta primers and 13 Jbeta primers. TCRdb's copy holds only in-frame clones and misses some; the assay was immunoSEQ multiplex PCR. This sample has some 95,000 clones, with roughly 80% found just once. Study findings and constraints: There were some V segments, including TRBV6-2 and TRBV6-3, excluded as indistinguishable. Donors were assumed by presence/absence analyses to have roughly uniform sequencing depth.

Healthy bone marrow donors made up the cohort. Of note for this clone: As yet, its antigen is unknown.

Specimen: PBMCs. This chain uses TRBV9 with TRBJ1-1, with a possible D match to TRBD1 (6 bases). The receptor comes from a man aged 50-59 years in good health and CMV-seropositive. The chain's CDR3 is CASSELGGARSEAFF. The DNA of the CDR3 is TGTGCCAGCAGCGAGCTAGGGGGGGCGCGATCTGAAGCTTTCTTT.